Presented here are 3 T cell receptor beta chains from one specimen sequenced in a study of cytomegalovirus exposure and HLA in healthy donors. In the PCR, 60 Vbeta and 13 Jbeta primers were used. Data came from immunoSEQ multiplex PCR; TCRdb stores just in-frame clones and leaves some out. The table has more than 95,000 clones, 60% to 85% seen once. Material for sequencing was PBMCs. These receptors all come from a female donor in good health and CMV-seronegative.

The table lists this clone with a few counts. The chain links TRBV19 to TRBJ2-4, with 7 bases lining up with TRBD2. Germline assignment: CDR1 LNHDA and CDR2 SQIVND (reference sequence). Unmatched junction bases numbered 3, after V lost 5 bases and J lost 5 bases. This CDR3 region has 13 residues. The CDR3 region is CASSSGGENIQYF. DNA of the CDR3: TGTGCCAGTAGTTCGGGGGGTGAAAACATTCAGTACTTC.

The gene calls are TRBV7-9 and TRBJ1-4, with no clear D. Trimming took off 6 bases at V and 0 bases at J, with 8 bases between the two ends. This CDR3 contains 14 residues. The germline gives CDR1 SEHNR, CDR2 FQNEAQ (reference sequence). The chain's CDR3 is CASRGVSTNEKLFF. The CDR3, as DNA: TGTGCCAGCAGGGGAGTCTCAACTAATGAAAAACTGTTTTTT.

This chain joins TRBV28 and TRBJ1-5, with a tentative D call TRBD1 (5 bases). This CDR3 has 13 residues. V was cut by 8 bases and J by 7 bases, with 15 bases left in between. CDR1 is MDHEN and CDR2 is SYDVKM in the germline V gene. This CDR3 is CASLEGARQPQHF. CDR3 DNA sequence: TGTGCCAGCCTCGAAGGGGCTCGGCAGCCCCAGCATTTT.